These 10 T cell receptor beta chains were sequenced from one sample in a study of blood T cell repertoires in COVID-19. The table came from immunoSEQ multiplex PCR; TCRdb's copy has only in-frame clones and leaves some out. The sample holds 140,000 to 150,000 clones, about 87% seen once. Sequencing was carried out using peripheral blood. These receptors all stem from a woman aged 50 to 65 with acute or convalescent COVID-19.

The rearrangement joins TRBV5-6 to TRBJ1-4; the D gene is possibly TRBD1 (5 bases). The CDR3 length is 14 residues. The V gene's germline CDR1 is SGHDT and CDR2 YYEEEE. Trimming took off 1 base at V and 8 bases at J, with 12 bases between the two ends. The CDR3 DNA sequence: TGTGCCAGCAGCTTGAGGTCCGGGGGGGAAAAACTGTTTTTT. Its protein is CASSLRSGGEKLFF.

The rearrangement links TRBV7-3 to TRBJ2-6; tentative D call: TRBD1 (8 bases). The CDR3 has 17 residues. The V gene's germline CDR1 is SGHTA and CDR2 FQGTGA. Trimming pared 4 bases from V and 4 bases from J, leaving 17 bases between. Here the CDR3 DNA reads TGTGCCAGCAGCTCCCCAACAGGGGGGGCCGGGGCCAACGTCCTGACTTTC. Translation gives CASSSPTGGAGANVLTF. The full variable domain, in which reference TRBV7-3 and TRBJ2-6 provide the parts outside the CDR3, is GAGVSQTPSNKVTEKGKYVELRCDPISGHTALYWYRQSLGQGPEFLIYFQGTGAADDSGLPNDRFFAVRPEGSVSTLKIQRTERGDSAVYLCASSSPTGGAGANVLTFGAGSRLTVL.

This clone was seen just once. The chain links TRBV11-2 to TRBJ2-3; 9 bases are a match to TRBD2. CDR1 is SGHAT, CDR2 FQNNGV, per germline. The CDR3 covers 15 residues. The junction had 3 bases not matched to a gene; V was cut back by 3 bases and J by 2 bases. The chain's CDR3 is CASSFSGSPTDTQYF. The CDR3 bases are TGTGCCAGCAGCTTTAGCGGGAGCCCCACAGATACGCAGTATTTT.

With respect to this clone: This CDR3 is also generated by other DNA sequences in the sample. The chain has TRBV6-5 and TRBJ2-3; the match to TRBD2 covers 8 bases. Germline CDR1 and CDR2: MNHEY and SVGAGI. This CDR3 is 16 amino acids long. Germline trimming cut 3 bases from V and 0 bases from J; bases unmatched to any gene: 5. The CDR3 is CASSYLASGSTDTQYF. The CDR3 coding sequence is TGTGCCAGCAGTTATTTGGCTAGCGGGAGCACAGATACGCAGTATTTT.

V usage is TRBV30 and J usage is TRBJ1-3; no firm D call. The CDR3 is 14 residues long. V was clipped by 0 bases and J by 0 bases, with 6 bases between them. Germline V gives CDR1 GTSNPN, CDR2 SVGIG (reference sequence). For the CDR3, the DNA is TGTGCCTGGAGTGTTATCCTCTCTGGAAACACCATATATTTT. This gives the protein CAWSVILSGNTIYF. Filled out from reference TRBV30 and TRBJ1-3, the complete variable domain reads SQTIHQWPATLVQPVGSPLSLECTVEGTSNPNLYWYRQAAGRGLQLLFYSVGIGQISSEVPQNLSASRPQDRQFILSSKKLLLSDSGFYLCAWSVILSGNTIYFGEGSWLTVV.

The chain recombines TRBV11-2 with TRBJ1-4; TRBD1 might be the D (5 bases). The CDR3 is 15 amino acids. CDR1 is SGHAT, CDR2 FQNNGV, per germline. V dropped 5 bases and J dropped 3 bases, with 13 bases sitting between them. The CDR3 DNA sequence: TGTGCCAGCAGCCCCCCCCGGGGGTCTAATGAAAAACTGTTTTTT. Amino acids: CASSPPRGSNEKLFF.

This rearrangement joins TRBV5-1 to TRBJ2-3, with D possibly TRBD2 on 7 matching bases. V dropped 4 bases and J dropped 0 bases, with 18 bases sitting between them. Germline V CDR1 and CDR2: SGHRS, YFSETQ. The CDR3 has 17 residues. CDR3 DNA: TGCGCCAGCAGCCTCTCGGGACGGGGGGCCAGCACAGATACGCAGTATTTT. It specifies CASSLSGRGASTDTQYF.

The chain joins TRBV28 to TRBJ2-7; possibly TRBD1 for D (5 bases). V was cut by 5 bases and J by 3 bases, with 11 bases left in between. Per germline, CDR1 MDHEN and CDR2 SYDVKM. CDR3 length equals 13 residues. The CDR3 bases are TGTGCCAGCAGTCCGGACATTGGCTACGAGCAGTACTTC. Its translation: CASSPDIGYEQYF.

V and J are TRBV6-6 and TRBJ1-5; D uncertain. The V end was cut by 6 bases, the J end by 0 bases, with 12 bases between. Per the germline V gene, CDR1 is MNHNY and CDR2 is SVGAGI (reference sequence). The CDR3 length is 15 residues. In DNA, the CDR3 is TGTGCCAGCAGCCCTACAGCGGATAGCAATCAGCCCCAGCATTTT. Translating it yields CASSPTADSNQPQHF.

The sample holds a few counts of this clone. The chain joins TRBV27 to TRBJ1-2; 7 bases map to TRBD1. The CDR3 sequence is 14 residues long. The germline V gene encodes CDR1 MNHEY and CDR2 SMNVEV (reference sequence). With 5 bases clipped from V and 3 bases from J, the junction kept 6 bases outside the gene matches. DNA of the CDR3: TGTGCCAGCAGTACCGCCGGGACAGACTATGGCTACACCTTC. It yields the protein CASSTAGTDYGYTF.